Below are 23 T cell receptor beta chains sequenced from a single sample in a study of vaccination and CD4 T cells after COVID-19 (dated 2022 in TCRdb). Library prep was done by PCR. The sample was run on an Illumina iSeq 100. TCR sequencing of DNA from cultured CD4+ T cells used the Oncomine TCR Beta short-read assay at the Johns Hopkins FTIC core. The raw public reads went through TCRdb reprocessing: fastp at Q25, MiXCR clone calling, in-frame beta chains kept. Duplicate CDR3 protein sequences are folded into a single record with the most common DNA and genes. The sample has a few thousand distinct CDR3 sequences on record, roughly two thirds of them singletons. 15% to 20% of the sample comes from the top ten. For these TCRs, the target antigens are not known. Per the publication, the treatment or condition label means: approximately 9-day PBMC culture with coronavirus spike peptide pools or control peptides (ViraFEST assay).

Sequencing was done on a sample of CD4+ T cells from blood, cultured in vitro. These receptors came from a human donor who had recovered from COVID-19.

The chain links TRBV2 to TRBJ1-2, with D possibly being TRBD1 (6 bases). In germline, CDR1 is SNHLY, CDR2 FYNNEI. The CDR3 has 14 amino acids. With 7 bases removed from V and 0 bases from J, the gap between germline ends came to 12 bases. The CDR3 loop reads CASTSRGPNYGYTF. The CDR3 DNA sequence: TGTGCCAGCACTTCCAGGGGCCCTAACTATGGCTACACCTTC.

By proportion, this clonotype is medium-sized. This chain uses TRBV19 with TRBJ2-7; D uncertain. V was shortened by 5 bases and J by 9 bases, with 14 bases between the two germline ends. This CDR3 spans 12 amino acids. The germline V gene has CDR1 LNHDA and CDR2 SQIVND (reference sequence). CDR3 coding DNA: TGTGCCAGTAGTTTTGGCGGCGGCGCGCAGTACTTC. Translated: CASSFGGGAQYF.

The chain has TRBV6-1 and TRBJ1-2; 7 bases map to TRBD1. V dropped 11 bases and J dropped 0; count of bases not matched to a gene: 12. This CDR3 has 15 residues. The germline V gene encodes CDR1 MNHNS and CDR2 SASEGT. This CDR3 is CAVRTGSASNYGYTF. The DNA for the CDR3 is TGTGCCGTACGGACAGGTAGCGCCTCTAACTATGGCTACACCTTC.

The CDR3, as DNA: TGTGCCAGCAGCCTCCAACAGGGGGGTACTGAAGCTTTCTTT. It yields the protein CASSLQQGGTEAFF. The chain recombines TRBV7-9 with TRBJ1-1; 8 bases match TRBD1. Losses at the gene ends were 5 bases for V and 5 bases for J; bases not matched to a gene: 7. CDR3 size: 14 residues. Looked up from germline, CDR1 is SEHNR and CDR2 is FQNEAQ (reference sequence).

The rearrangement uses TRBV21-1 and TRBJ1-6. TRBV21-1 is termed a pseudogene. The length of the CDR3 is 14 residues. DNA of the CDR3: TGTGCCAGCAGCAAATTATCCCACCTATCACCCCTCCACTTT. Protein sequence: CASSKLSHLSPLHF.

The gene calls are TRBV29-1 and TRBJ2-5; TRBD2 matches 8 bases. CDR1 and CDR2 from the germline V gene are SQVTM and ANQGSEA. The CDR3 has 13 amino acids. J gave up 4 bases and V 5 bases, and 6 bases lay outside the gene matches. The CDR3 is CSVNGLAGETQYF. The CDR3 DNA is TGCAGCGTTAACGGGCTAGCGGGAGAGACCCAGTACTTC.

The chain links TRBV20-1 to TRBJ1-5; perhaps TRBD1 as D (5 bases). With 5 bases removed from V and 9 bases from J, the gap between germline ends came to 20 bases. The CDR3 has 14 amino acids. Germline lookup yields CDR1 DFQATT and CDR2 SNEGSKA (reference sequence). The CDR3 DNA reads TGCAGTGCTCGTGGGGGGTCGGAAGAGGGGCCCCAGCATTTT. Translation gives CSARGGSEEGPQHF.

The J gene is TRBJ1-5, the V gene TRBV2; tentatively, D is TRBD1 (5 bases). CDR1 and CDR2 from the germline V gene are SNHLY and FYNNEI. The CDR3 runs to 14 residues. V dropped 7 bases and J dropped 1 base, with 11 bases sitting between them. This CDR3 is CASNPGGSNQPQHF. The DNA of the CDR3 is TGTGCCAGCAACCCCGGGGGAAGCAATCAGCCCCAGCATTTT.

This sequence joins TRBV2 and TRBJ2-1; D is possibly TRBD2 (5 bases). Trimming pared 4 bases from V and 5 bases from J, leaving 9 bases between. In germline, CDR1 is SNHLY, CDR2 FYNNEI. This CDR3 contains 13 residues. DNA of the CDR3: TGTGCCAGCAGTGGAGGGATCGACAATGAGCAGTTCTTC. Translated, it gives CASSGGIDNEQFF.

This chain joins TRBV20-1 and TRBJ2-7; possible D gene TRBD1, 5 bases. The CDR3 sequence is 15 residues long. CDR1 and CDR2 from the germline V gene are DFQATT and SNEGSKA (reference sequence). The V gene lost 0 bases and the J gene lost 0 bases, with 12 bases spanning the gap. CDR3 coding DNA: TGCAGTGCTAGAGATGCTCATCAGGGCTCCTACGAGCAGTACTTC. Translating gives CSARDAHQGSYEQYF.

This clonotype was detected a few times. The rearrangement links TRBV5-1 to TRBJ2-1; either TRBD1 or TRBD2 may supply D (5 bases each). This CDR3 comprises 16 residues. Germline V gene data show CDR1 as SGHRS and CDR2 as YFSETQ. Trimming took 0 bases from V and 4 from J, leaving 14 bases between them. The CDR3 coding sequence is TGCGCCAGCAGCTTGGAGGGGACGATGGGTTACAATGAGCAGTTCTTC. It codes for CASSLEGTMGYNEQFF.

This clonotype appeared a few times. The rearrangement joins TRBV27 to TRBJ1-2; TRBD1 matches at 7 bases. The CDR3 covers 17 residues. J was trimmed by 3 bases and V by 5 bases; bases with no gene match: 15. Germline loops: CDR1 MNHEY, CDR2 SMNVEV (reference sequence). For the CDR3, the DNA is TGTGCCAGCAGTGGGGGACAGTCCTCCCCACCGTACTATGGCTACACCTTC. Protein sequence: CASSGGQSSPPYYGYTF.

Comment on this clonotype: With a much larger clone just one base away, this may be a read error. J is TRBJ1-5 and V is TRBV11-2, with a weak D call TRBD1 (5 bases). Germline assignment: CDR1 SGHAT and CDR2 FQNNGV. The CDR3 is made up of 15 amino acids. V gave up 5 bases and J gave up 1 base, with 12 bases separating them. The CDR3 DNA is TGTGCCAGCAGCGACCGGGACGGGAGCAATCAGCCCCAGCATTTT. It is translated as CASSDRDGSNQPQHF.

This chain uses TRBV6-1 with TRBJ1-6; 9 positions match TRBD1. J lost 6 bases, V lost 8 bases, and 2 bases had no gene match. Germline CDR1 is MNHNS and CDR2 is SASEGT. This CDR3 contains 13 residues. The CDR3 bases are TGTGCCAGCCAGACAGGGGGTAATTCACCCCTCCACTTT. Protein: CASQTGGNSPLHF.

With respect to this clonotype: One end of the junction does not line up with germline, which may come from a read error. The CDR3 bases are TGCGCCAGCAGCGCCGACAGTGGAGGGACTTCACCCCTCCACTTT. Residues: CASSADSGGTSPLHF. The V gene is TRBV11-1, the J gene TRBJ1-6, with D tentatively TRBD1 (5 bases). The length of the CDR3 is 15 residues. Germline CDR1 SGHAT, CDR2 FQDESV (reference sequence).

The chain recombines TRBV30 with TRBJ1-5; D is undetermined. Trimming took 2 bases from V and 5 from J, leaving 10 bases between them. CDR1 and CDR2 (germline): GTSNPN, SVGIG (reference sequence). The CDR3 length is 13 residues. The chain's CDR3 is CAWSRARDQPQHF. CDR3 coding DNA: TGTGCCTGGAGTAGGGCGAGGGATCAGCCCCAGCATTTT.

This clonotype was counted once. V usage is TRBV10-3 and J usage is TRBJ2-3; no firm D call. This CDR3 contains 13 residues. Germline V gives CDR1 ENHRY, CDR2 SYGVKD. Trimming took off 6 bases at V and 3 bases at J, with 10 bases between the two ends. The CDR3, as DNA: TGTGCCATCAGGAGAGGCCCGACAGATACGCAGTATTTT. It translates to CAIRRGPTDTQYF.

V usage is TRBV6-1 and J usage is TRBJ2-7, with D uncertain. CDR3 length: 15 amino acids. Germline CDR1 and CDR2: MNHNS and SASEGT. Trimming took off 1 base at V and 1 base at J, with 11 bases between the two ends. In nucleotides, the CDR3 is TGTGCCAGCAGTGAAGACTACTTTCGGTCCTACGAGCAGTACTTC. It is translated as CASSEDYFRSYEQYF.

V usage is TRBV5-1 and J usage is TRBJ1-2; D ambiguous. This CDR3 has 13 amino acids. V lost 6 bases to trimming and J lost 0 bases, with 9 bases between them. CDR1 and CDR2 from the germline V gene are SGHRS and YFSETQ. The CDR3 sequence is CASTSRPNYGYTF. Written as DNA, the CDR3 is TGCGCCAGCACCTCCAGGCCTAACTATGGCTACACCTTC.

This clonotype rates as large. V is TRBV2 and J is TRBJ2-3, with 8 bases lining up with TRBD2. The CDR3 runs to 13 residues. J gave up 6 bases and V 8 bases, and 7 bases lay outside the gene matches. From germline, CDR1 is SNHLY and CDR2 FYNNEI. CDR3 nucleotide sequence: TGTGCCAGCGCGGGGGGCCGAGGGGATACGCAGTATTTT. Its protein is CASAGGRGDTQYF. Full variable domain (rest looked up from reference TRBV2 and TRBJ2-3): EPEVTQTPSHQVTQMGQEVILRCVPISNHLYFYWYRQILGQKVEFLVSFYNNEISEKSEIFDDQFSVERPDGSNFTLKIRSTKLEDSAMYFCASAGGRGDTQYFGPGTRLTVL.

This clonotype was recorded a few times. This chain uses TRBV28 with TRBJ2-7; TRBD1 aligns across 9 bases. CDR1 is MDHEN and CDR2 is SYDVKM in the germline V gene. This CDR3 contains 14 residues. V dropped 6 bases and J dropped 3; count of bases not matched to a gene: 6. The CDR3 loop reads CASRAGTGNYEQYF. Written as DNA, the CDR3 is TGTGCCAGCAGGGCCGGGACAGGGAACTACGAGCAGTACTTC. Drawing the rest from reference TRBV28 and TRBJ2-7, the complete variable domain is DVKVTQSSRYLVKRTGEKVFLECVQDMDHENMFWYRQDPGLGLRLIYFSYDVKMKEKGDIPEGYSVSREKKERFSLILESASTNQTSMYLCASRAGTGNYEQYFGPGTRLTVT.

The rearrangement joins TRBV21-1 to TRBJ2-7; the table's D call, TRBD1, has no DNA check behind it. TRBV21-1 is a known pseudogene. This CDR3 spans 15 amino acids. The CDR3 reads CASSNLRGQRYEQYF. The CDR3 bases are TGTGCCAGCAGCAATTTGAGGGGGCAGAGATACGAGCAGTACTTC.

The V call is TRBV24-1, the J call TRBJ1-1, with TRBD1 matching over 8 bases. V lost 4 bases to trimming and J lost 1 base; unmatched junction nucleotides: 7. This CDR3 is 16 amino acids long. Per germline, CDR1 KGHDR and CDR2 SFDVKD. The DNA for the CDR3 is TGTGCCACCAGTGACCCAGGGGGCGCGGGGAACACTGAAGCTTTCTTT. This codes for CATSDPGGAGNTEAFF.